This is a list of T cell receptor beta chains from one sample in a study of control samples from healthy donors and cancer patients. The data were produced by immunoSEQ multiplex PCR, yet TCRdb's version contains in-frame clones alone and is incomplete. Of about 63,000 clones in the sample, almost 85% were seen once. The sequenced sample was blood. Source of these receptors: a man aged 40-49 years in good health. CDR3s include the opening cysteine and the closing phenylalanine or tryptophan. The order of the fields is D gene, J gene, V gene, clone size, CDR3 DNA, CDR3 protein. The D gene is left open where the match is weak. A row's size may be missing; if present it is once, few, many or a size class.

d_gene: TRBD1; j_gene: TRBJ2-5; v_gene: TRBV11-2; abundance: NA; CDR3nt: TGTGCCAGCAGCACGGACAGGGACGGAAAGACCCAGTACTTC; CDR3aa: CASSTDRDGKTQYF
d_gene: TRBD1; j_gene: TRBJ1-2; v_gene: TRBV28; abundance: NA; CDR3nt: TGTGCCAGCAGTTTTCGGACAGGGCCGCATGGCTACACCTTC; CDR3aa: CASSFRTGPHGYTF
d_gene: TRBD1; j_gene: TRBJ2-7; v_gene: TRBV6-6; abundance: NA; CDR3nt: TGTGCCAGCAGTTACGGACAGGGAGAGCGCTACGAGCAGTACTTC; CDR3aa: CASSYGQGERYEQYF
d_gene: NA; j_gene: TRBJ1-2; v_gene: TRBV5-6; abundance: NA; CDR3nt: TGTGCCAGCAGCTTGGCCGGACAGCGATATGGCTACACCTTC; CDR3aa: CASSLAGQRYGYTF
d_gene: NA; j_gene: TRBJ2-2; v_gene: TRBV11-3; abundance: NA; CDR3nt: TGTGCCAGCAGCTTAGACGGGGAGCTGTTTTTT; CDR3aa: CASSLDGELFF
d_gene: NA; j_gene: TRBJ1-6; v_gene: TRBV28; abundance: once; CDR3nt: TGTGCCAGCAGTTTTCACGGGGTACCTAATTCACCCCTCCACTTT; CDR3aa: CASSFHGVPNSPLHF
d_gene: TRBD1; j_gene: TRBJ2-1; v_gene: TRBV7-3; abundance: NA; CDR3nt: TGTGCCAGCAGCTCGTGGACAGGCGACAATGAGCAGTTCTTC; CDR3aa: CASSSWTGDNEQFF
d_gene: NA; j_gene: TRBJ1-1; v_gene: TRBV18; abundance: NA; CDR3nt: TGTGCCAGCTCCCCGTTAGATTACACTGAAGCTTTCTTT; CDR3aa: CASSPLDYTEAFF
d_gene: NA; j_gene: TRBJ2-1; v_gene: TRBV19; abundance: NA; CDR3nt: TGTGCCAGCACTTTCGAGGATGAGCAGTTCTTC; CDR3aa: CASTFEDEQFF
d_gene: TRBD2; j_gene: TRBJ2-7; v_gene: TRBV7-2; abundance: NA; CDR3nt: TGTGCCAGCAGTTCGAGGGGCAGCGGGAGGGTCCACGAGCAGTACTTC; CDR3aa: CASSSRGSGRVHEQYF
d_gene: NA; j_gene: TRBJ2-7; v_gene: TRBV7-6; abundance: NA; CDR3nt: TGTGCCAGCAGCTCCCAAGGGGGGCGTTACGAGCAGTACTTC; CDR3aa: CASSSQGGRYEQYF
d_gene: TRBD1; j_gene: TRBJ1-5; v_gene: TRBV5-6; abundance: NA; CDR3nt: TGTGCCAGCAGCCCCGGGACAGGGAGAAGCAATCAGCCCCAGCATTTT; CDR3aa: CASSPGTGRSNQPQHF
d_gene: TRBD2; j_gene: TRBJ2-7; v_gene: TRBV11-2; abundance: NA; CDR3nt: TGTGCCAGCAGCCCCACCCTGACTAGCGGGGGCTTCAGCTCCTACGAGCAGTACTTC; CDR3aa: CASSPTLTSGGFSSYEQYF
d_gene: TRBD1; j_gene: TRBJ1-3; v_gene: TRBV5-1; abundance: few; CDR3nt: TGCGCCAGCAGCTTGTACGGACAGGGGGCTGGAACTGGAAACACCATATATTTT; CDR3aa: CASSLYGQGAGTGNTIYF
d_gene: TRBD2; j_gene: TRBJ2-3; v_gene: TRBV27; abundance: NA; CDR3nt: TGTGCCAGCAGTTTCGTGGGGAAGCGGGAAACAGATACGCAGTATTTT; CDR3aa: CASSFVGKRETDTQYF
d_gene: TRBD1; j_gene: TRBJ2-3; v_gene: TRBV4-3; abundance: NA; CDR3nt: TGCGCCAGCAGCCTAACAGGGGATCCCACAGATACGCAGTATTTT; CDR3aa: CASSLTGDPTDTQYF
d_gene: TRBD1; j_gene: TRBJ2-5; v_gene: TRBV15; abundance: NA; CDR3nt: TGTGCCACCAGCCCCCGGGACAGGGGGCAAGAGACCCAGTACTTC; CDR3aa: CATSPRDRGQETQYF
d_gene: NA; j_gene: TRBJ2-1; v_gene: TRBV7-9; abundance: NA; CDR3nt: TGTGCCAGCAGCTTATCGGAGAGCTCCTACAATGAGCAGTTCTTC; CDR3aa: CASSLSESSYNEQFF
d_gene: NA; j_gene: TRBJ2-7; v_gene: TRBV30; abundance: few; CDR3nt: TGTGCCTGGAGTCACGGGGGTAGGCGTTTCGCCGCCTACGAGCAGTACTTC; CDR3aa: CAWSHGGRRFAAYEQYF
d_gene: TRBD2; j_gene: TRBJ2-7; v_gene: TRBV9; abundance: few; CDR3nt: TGTGCCAGCAGCGTAGAGGCGGGGGGCTCCTACGAGCAGTACTTC; CDR3aa: CASSVEAGGSYEQYF
d_gene: NA; j_gene: TRBJ1-3; v_gene: TRBV10-2; abundance: NA; CDR3nt: TGCGCCAGCAGTGAGGGGGCAGGGCGCTCTGGAAACACCATATATTTT; CDR3aa: CASSEGAGRSGNTIYF
d_gene: NA; j_gene: TRBJ2-7; v_gene: TRBV18; abundance: NA; CDR3nt: TGTGCCAGCTCACTTTTGGACAGAGAAGAGCGGTACTTC; CDR3aa: CASSLLDREERYF
d_gene: NA; j_gene: TRBJ1-1; v_gene: TRBV7-8; abundance: NA; CDR3nt: TGTGCCAGCAGCTTAGACAGGACTACTGAAGCTTTCTTT; CDR3aa: CASSLDRTTEAFF
d_gene: NA; j_gene: TRBJ2-7; v_gene: TRBV7-3; abundance: NA; CDR3nt: TGTGCCAGCAGCTTAGGGACGAGCCCCCCCTACGAGCAGTACTTC; CDR3aa: CASSLGTSPPYEQYF
d_gene: TRBD2; j_gene: TRBJ2-1; v_gene: TRBV30; abundance: NA; CDR3nt: TGTGCCTGGAGTCCTGGGAGGACTAGCGGATACAATGAGCAGTTCTTC; CDR3aa: CAWSPGRTSGYNEQFF
d_gene: TRBD2; j_gene: TRBJ2-5; v_gene: TRBV10-3; abundance: NA; CDR3nt: TGTGCCAGCGGGGGCGGGGGGCTAGCGGGACCCCCAGGGGAGACCCAGTACTTC; CDR3aa: CASGGGGLAGPPGETQYF
d_gene: NA; j_gene: TRBJ1-1; v_gene: TRBV21-1; abundance: few; CDR3nt: TGTGCCAATACAGGGGGCAAGAACACTGAAGCTTTCTTT; CDR3aa: CANTGGKNTEAFF
d_gene: TRBD1; j_gene: TRBJ1-6; v_gene: TRBV10-3; abundance: NA; CDR3nt: TGTGCCATCAGAAGGACAGGGGAAGATTCACCCCTCCACTTT; CDR3aa: CAIRRTGEDSPLHF
d_gene: TRBD1; j_gene: TRBJ2-1; v_gene: TRBV11-3; abundance: NA; CDR3nt: TGTGCCAGCAGATACAGGGGGGTGGATGAGCAGTTCTTC; CDR3aa: CASRYRGVDEQFF
d_gene: NA; j_gene: TRBJ2-5; v_gene: TRBV2; abundance: NA; CDR3nt: TGTGCCAGCTCTTTAGCATACTCGGGGGAGACCCAGTACTTC; CDR3aa: CASSLAYSGETQYF
d_gene: NA; j_gene: TRBJ2-3; v_gene: TRBV28; abundance: NA; CDR3nt: TGTGCCAGCAGACGCCCGAGCCTCACAGATACGCAGTATTTT; CDR3aa: CASRRPSLTDTQYF
d_gene: TRBD2; j_gene: TRBJ2-2; v_gene: TRBV5-4; abundance: NA; CDR3nt: TGTGCCAGCAGGCACGGGACTAGCGGGAGAAACACCGGGGAGCTGTTTTTT; CDR3aa: CASRHGTSGRNTGELFF
d_gene: NA; j_gene: TRBJ1-3; v_gene: TRBV6-5; abundance: NA; CDR3nt: TGTGCCAGCAGTCACAAGAACACCATATATTTT; CDR3aa: CASSHKNTIYF
d_gene: NA; j_gene: TRBJ1-6; v_gene: TRBV6-2/TRBV6-3; abundance: NA; CDR3nt: TGTGCCAGCAGCGACGAAACAGGGTATAATTCACCCCTCCACTTT; CDR3aa: CASSDETGYNSPLHF
d_gene: TRBD1; j_gene: TRBJ2-7; v_gene: TRBV18; abundance: once; CDR3nt: TGTGCCAGCTCACCAGGGACAGGGGAACCCTACGAGCAGTACTTC; CDR3aa: CASSPGTGEPYEQYF
d_gene: NA; j_gene: TRBJ1-1; v_gene: TRBV7-2; abundance: NA; CDR3nt: TGTGCCAGCAGCTTAGTGTCGTCCGGTGAAGCTTTCTTT; CDR3aa: CASSLVSSGEAFF
d_gene: NA; j_gene: TRBJ2-7; v_gene: TRBV12-3/TRBV12-4; abundance: NA; CDR3nt: TGTGCCAGCAGTTTAGAAGGCAGCTACGAGCAGTACTTC; CDR3aa: CASSLEGSYEQYF
d_gene: TRBD2; j_gene: TRBJ2-7; v_gene: TRBV6-6; abundance: NA; CDR3nt: TGTGCCAGCAGTTACCTCCGACTAGCGAGAGACTACGAGCAGTACTTC; CDR3aa: CASSYLRLARDYEQYF
d_gene: TRBD1; j_gene: TRBJ1-2; v_gene: TRBV27; abundance: NA; CDR3nt: TGTGCCAGCAGTCAGGACAGGGGCCCCTATGGCTACACCTTC; CDR3aa: CASSQDRGPYGYTF
d_gene: TRBD2; j_gene: TRBJ2-1; v_gene: TRBV29-1; abundance: NA; CDR3nt: TGCAGCGTTGCACTAGCGGGAGTTTCGCGGCAGTTCTTC; CDR3aa: CSVALAGVSRQFF
d_gene: NA; j_gene: TRBJ2-5; v_gene: TRBV20-1; abundance: NA; CDR3nt: TGCAGTGCTAGTGGCTCGGCGGGTGAGACCCAGTACTTC; CDR3aa: CSASGSAGETQYF
d_gene: NA; j_gene: TRBJ1-5; v_gene: TRBV6-1; abundance: NA; CDR3nt: TGTGCCAGCAGTGAACAGCCGTATAGCAATCAGCCCCAGCATTTT; CDR3aa: CASSEQPYSNQPQHF
d_gene: TRBD2; j_gene: TRBJ2-5; v_gene: TRBV19; abundance: NA; CDR3nt: TGTGCCAGTAGTATCGGGACTAGCGGAGGCTCAATCTATAGTGAGACCCAGTACTTC; CDR3aa: CASSIGTSGGSIYSETQYF
d_gene: NA; j_gene: TRBJ1-2; v_gene: TRBV6-2/TRBV6-3; abundance: NA; CDR3nt: TGTGCCAGCAGTCTTCTTTTACAGGGAATTAGCAGCGGCTACACCTTC; CDR3aa: CASSLLLQGISSGYTF
d_gene: NA; j_gene: TRBJ2-2; v_gene: TRBV30; abundance: NA; CDR3nt: TGTGCCTGGAGTGCTGAGCGGGCGGTCGGATCCGGGGAGCTGTTTTTT; CDR3aa: CAWSAERAVGSGELFF
d_gene: TRBD1; j_gene: TRBJ2-7; v_gene: TRBV10-3; abundance: NA; CDR3nt: TGTGCCATCACCCCGGGACAGGGCGCCTACGAGCAGTACTTC; CDR3aa: CAITPGQGAYEQYF
d_gene: NA; j_gene: TRBJ2-7; v_gene: TRBV11-1; abundance: NA; CDR3nt: TGTGCCAGCAGCTTATATGGCGGCTACGAGCAGTACTTC; CDR3aa: CASSLYGGYEQYF
d_gene: NA; j_gene: TRBJ2-1; v_gene: TRBV7-9; abundance: NA; CDR3nt: TGTGCCAGCAGCTTATCCGCAAGCTCCTACAATGAGCAGTTCTTC; CDR3aa: CASSLSASSYNEQFF
d_gene: NA; j_gene: TRBJ1-3; v_gene: TRBV11-3; abundance: NA; CDR3nt: TGTGCCAGCAGCTCCCGATCGGGGGCCTCTGGAAACACCATATATTTT; CDR3aa: CASSSRSGASGNTIYF
d_gene: TRBD1; j_gene: TRBJ2-3; v_gene: TRBV4-1; abundance: NA; CDR3nt: TGCGCCAGCAGCCAAGCGGGACAGGGGGCAGATACGCAGTATTTT; CDR3aa: CASSQAGQGADTQYF
d_gene: NA; j_gene: TRBJ1-1; v_gene: TRBV29-1; abundance: NA; CDR3nt: TGCAGCGTTGAGAAGGGAATGCGAGCTTTCTTT; CDR3aa: CSVEKGMRAFF
d_gene: NA; j_gene: TRBJ2-1; v_gene: TRBV7-9; abundance: NA; CDR3nt: TGTGCCAGCGAAAGGGGGGGATACAATGAGCAGTTCTTC; CDR3aa: CASERGGYNEQFF
d_gene: NA; j_gene: TRBJ2-7; v_gene: TRBV5-6; abundance: few; CDR3nt: TGTGCCAGCAGCTGGATGCAGTCGGGGTTAACCTACGAGCAGTACTTC; CDR3aa: CASSWMQSGLTYEQYF